This is a list of T cell receptor beta chains from one sample in a study of shared clonotypes between healthy human individuals. Repertoires were generated with immunoSEQ multiplex PCR, while TCRdb's copy carries only in-frame clones and drops some. This table has some 2,500,000 clones, 93% appearing once. The sample was naive CD4+ T cells from PBMCs. The receptors were sampled from a man between 18 and 35 years old in good health. Some clones in this sample may be carry-over from other donors' samples. CDR3s include the opening cysteine and the closing phenylalanine or tryptophan. The D gene is left open where the match is weak. Part of the rows lack a size; the others show once, few, many or a class for expanded clones.

abundance	d_gene	j_gene	v_gene	CDR3aa	CDR3nt
-	TRBD1	TRBJ1-5	TRBV28	CASSPGTGARNSNQPQHF	TGTGCCAGCAGCCCCGGGACAGGGGCTAGGAATAGCAATCAGCCCCAGCATTTT
-	-	TRBJ2-5	TRBV4-3	CASSQDLRAGWSIIQETQYF	TGCGCCAGCAGCCAAGACCTACGGGCCGGATGGAGTATTATACAGGAGACCCAGTACTTC
-	-	TRBJ2-3	TRBV5-1	CASSLPGDTHYF	TGCGCCAGCAGCTTGCCCGGGGATACGCATTATTTT
-	-	TRBJ1-2	TRBV5-1	CASSLVQNYGYTF	TGCGCCAGCAGCTTGGTCCAGAACTATGGCTACACCTTC
-	-	TRBJ2-7	TRBV18	CASSPPRGGYEQYF	TGTGCCAGCTCACCTCCGAGAGGCGGCTACGAGCAGTACTTC
-	-	TRBJ2-3	TRBV27	CASSKSPGQRTDTQYF	TGTGCCAGCAGTAAGAGCCCCGGACAGAGGACAGATACGCAGTATTTT
-	-	TRBJ2-5	TRBV5-1	CASSSAGTHGETQYF	TGCGCCAGCAGCTCCGCCGGGACCCATGGGGAGACCCAGTACTTC
-	-	TRBJ2-3	TRBV11-2	CASKGPLTTDTQYF	TGTGCCAGCAAAGGCCCCCTAACTACAGATACGCAGTATTTT
-	-	TRBJ1-5	TRBV28	CASSSVSPNNQPQHF	TGTGCCAGCAGTTCCGTATCCCCGAACAATCAGCCCCAGCATTTT
-	-	TRBJ2-5	TRBV14	CASSLTEKETQYF	TGTGCCAGCAGCCTTACAGAAAAAGAGACCCAGTACTTC
-	-	TRBJ2-1	TRBV5-1	CASRQEARNEQFF	TGCGCCAGCAGACAAGAGGCGCGCAATGAGCAGTTCTTC
-	TRBD1	TRBJ2-5	TRBV4-3	CASSQTGQETQYF	TGCGCCAGCAGCCAGACAGGGCAAGAGACCCAGTACTTC
-	-	TRBJ2-3	TRBV30	CAWTLKASTDTQYF	TGTGCCTGGACCCTCAAAGCTAGCACAGATACGCAGTATTTT
-	TRBD1	TRBJ2-2	TRBV10-2	CASSGTGRSTGELFF	TGCGCCAGCAGTGGGACAGGGAGGTCCACCGGGGAGCTGTTTTTT
-	TRBD2	TRBJ2-1	TRBV2	CASSAFTSGRARGQFF	TGTGCCAGCAGTGCCTTTACTAGCGGGAGGGCCAGGGGACAGTTCTTC
-	TRBD2	TRBJ2-1	TRBV29-1	CSGRLALEQFF	TGCAGCGGGCGACTAGCACTCGAGCAGTTCTTC
-	-	TRBJ2-2	TRBV7-3	CASSVGGDTGELFF	TGTGCCAGCAGCGTCGGAGGTGACACCGGGGAGCTGTTTTTT
-	-	TRBJ1-5	TRBV28	CASRPSAGDGYQPQHF	TGTGCCAGCAGACCTAGCGCAGGGGATGGGTATCAGCCCCAGCATTTT
-	-	TRBJ1-1	TRBV28	CASGPRVWDTEAFF	TGTGCCAGCGGACCACGGGTCTGGGACACTGAAGCTTTCTTT
-	TRBD2	TRBJ2-3	TRBV7-3	CASSLGAGADTQYF	TGTGCCAGCAGCTTAGGGGCGGGAGCAGATACGCAGTATTTT
-	-	TRBJ1-1	TRBV27	CASSSSGAPGTEAFF	TGTGCCAGCAGTTCCAGTGGGGCCCCGGGCACTGAAGCTTTCTTT
once	-	TRBJ1-5	TRBV27	CASSFLKEKRGNQPQHF	TGTGCCAGCAGTTTTCTTAAGGAGAAAAGGGGCAATCAGCCCCAGCATTTT
-	-	TRBJ2-1	TRBV4-1	CASSQSSLGSYNEQFF	TGCGCCAGCAGCCAGAGCTCCCTAGGCTCCTACAATGAGCAGTTCTTC
-	-	TRBJ2-3	TRBV5-1	CASMKRGTDTQYF	TGCGCCAGCATGAAGCGAGGCACAGATACGCAGTATTTT
-	TRBD2	TRBJ2-3	TRBV7-2	CASSLLLAGGTDTQYF	TGTGCCAGCAGCTTATTGCTAGCGGGGGGGACAGATACGCAGTATTTT
-	-	TRBJ2-2	TRBV2	CASSVESTGELFF	TGTGCCAGCAGTGTTGAGAGCACCGGGGAGCTGTTTTTT
-	-	TRBJ1-3	TRBV7-9	CASSLQVHSGNTIYF	TGTGCCAGCAGCTTACAGGTCCACTCTGGAAACACCATATATTTT
-	TRBD2	TRBJ2-7	TRBV25-1	CASSVAQGGLAGGEQYF	TGTGCCAGCAGTGTAGCTCAGGGGGGACTAGCGGGAGGCGAGCAGTACTTC
-	-	TRBJ1-1	TRBV19	CASSIMGSEAFF	TGTGCCAGTAGTATTATGGGGTCTGAAGCTTTCTTT
-	-	TRBJ2-7	TRBV1	CTSSHSPEQYF	TGCACCAGCAGCCATAGCCCCGAGCAGTACTTC
once	-	TRBJ1-1	TRBV7-8	CASSLAGEVNTEAFF	TGTGCCAGCAGCTTAGCTGGGGAGGTGAACACTGAAGCTTTCTTT
-	-	TRBJ2-1	TRBV28	CASSFLGRPKFNEQFF	TGTGCCAGCAGTTTTCTGGGACGGCCTAAGTTCAATGAGCAGTTCTTC
-	TRBD2	TRBJ2-7	TRBV7-2	CASSLASGSTYEQYF	TGTGCCAGCAGCTTAGCGAGCGGGAGCACGTACGAGCAGTACTTC
-	-	TRBJ2-2	TRBV5-5	CASSRTRGEGELFF	TGTGCCAGCAGCCGTACTAGGGGTGAGGGGGAGCTGTTTTTT
-	TRBD2	TRBJ2-7	TRBV4-1	CASSPSGTSGYEQYF	TGCGCCAGCAGCCCTTCCGGGACTAGCGGTTACGAGCAGTACTTC
-	-	TRBJ2-1	TRBV7-3	CASSLQAAYNEQFF	TGTGCCAGCAGCTTACAGGCAGCTTACAATGAGCAGTTCTTC
once	-	TRBJ1-1	TRBV19	CASIMDTEAFF	TGTGCCAGTATCATGGACACTGAAGCTTTCTTT
-	TRBD1	TRBJ1-5	TRBV28	CASLSSPGQYSNQPQHF	TGTGCCAGCCTCTCGTCCCCGGGACAGTATAGCAATCAGCCCCAGCATTTT
-	-	TRBJ2-1	TRBV7-9	CASSFDTGRTREVGEQFF	TGTGCCAGCAGCTTCGACACAGGGAGGACTCGAGAAGTCGGTGAGCAGTTCTTC